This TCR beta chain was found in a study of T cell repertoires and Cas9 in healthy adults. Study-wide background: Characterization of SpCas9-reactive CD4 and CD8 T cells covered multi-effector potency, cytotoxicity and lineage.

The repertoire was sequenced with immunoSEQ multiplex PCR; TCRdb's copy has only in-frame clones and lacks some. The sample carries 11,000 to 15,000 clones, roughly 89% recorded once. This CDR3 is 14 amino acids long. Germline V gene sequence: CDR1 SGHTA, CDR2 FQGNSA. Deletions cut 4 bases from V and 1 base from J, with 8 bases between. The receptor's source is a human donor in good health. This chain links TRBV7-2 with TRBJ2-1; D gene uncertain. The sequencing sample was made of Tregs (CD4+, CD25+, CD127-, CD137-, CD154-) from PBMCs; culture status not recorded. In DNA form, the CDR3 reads TGTGCCAGCAGCTCCCCCGTGTCCTACAATGAGCAGTTCTTC. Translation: CASSSPVSYNEQFF.